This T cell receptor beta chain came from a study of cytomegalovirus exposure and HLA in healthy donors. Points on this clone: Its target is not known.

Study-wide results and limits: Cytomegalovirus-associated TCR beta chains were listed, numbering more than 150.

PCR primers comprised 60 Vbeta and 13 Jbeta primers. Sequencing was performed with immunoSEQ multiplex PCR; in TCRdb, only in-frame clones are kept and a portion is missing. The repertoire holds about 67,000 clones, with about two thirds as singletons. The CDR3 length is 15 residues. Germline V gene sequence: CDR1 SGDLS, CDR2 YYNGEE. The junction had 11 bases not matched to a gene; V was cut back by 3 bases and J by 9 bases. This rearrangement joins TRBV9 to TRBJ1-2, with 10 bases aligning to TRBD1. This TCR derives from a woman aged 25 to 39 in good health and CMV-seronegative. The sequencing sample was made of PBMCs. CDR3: CASSATGQGMNSYTF. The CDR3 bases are TGTGCCAGCAGCGCGACGGGACAGGGGATGAATAGCTACACCTTC. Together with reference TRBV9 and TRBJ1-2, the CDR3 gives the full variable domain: DSGVTQTPKHLITATGQRVTLRCSPRSGDLSVYWYQQSLDQGLQFLIQYYNGEERAKGNILERFSAQQFPDLHSELNLSSLELGDSALYFCASSATGQGMNSYTFGSGTRLTVV.